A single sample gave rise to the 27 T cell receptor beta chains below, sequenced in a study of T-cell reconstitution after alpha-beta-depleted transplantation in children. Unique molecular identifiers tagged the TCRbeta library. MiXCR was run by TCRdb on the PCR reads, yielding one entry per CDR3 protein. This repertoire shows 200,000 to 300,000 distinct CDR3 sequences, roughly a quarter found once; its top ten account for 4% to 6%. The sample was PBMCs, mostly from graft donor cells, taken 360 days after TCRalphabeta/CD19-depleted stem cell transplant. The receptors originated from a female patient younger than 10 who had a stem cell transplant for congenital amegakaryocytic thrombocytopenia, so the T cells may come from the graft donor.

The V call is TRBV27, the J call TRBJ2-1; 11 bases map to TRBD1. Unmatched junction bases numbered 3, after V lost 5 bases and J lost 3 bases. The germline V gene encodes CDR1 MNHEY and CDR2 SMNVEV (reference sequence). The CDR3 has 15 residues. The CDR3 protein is CASSEGTGGYNEQFF. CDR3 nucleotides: TGTGCCAGCAGTGAGGGGACAGGGGGCTACAATGAGCAGTTCTTC.

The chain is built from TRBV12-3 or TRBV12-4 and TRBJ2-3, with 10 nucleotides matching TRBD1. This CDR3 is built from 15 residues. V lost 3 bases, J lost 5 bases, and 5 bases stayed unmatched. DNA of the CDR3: TGTGCCAGCAGTTTCTGGGACAGGGGTGGAGATACGCAGTATTTT. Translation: CASSFWDRGGDTQYF.

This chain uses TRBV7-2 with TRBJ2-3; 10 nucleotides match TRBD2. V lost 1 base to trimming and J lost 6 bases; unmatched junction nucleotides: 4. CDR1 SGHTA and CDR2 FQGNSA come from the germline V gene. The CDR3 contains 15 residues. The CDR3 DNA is TGTGCCAGCAGCTTAGGAGCGGGAGGGTTCGATACGCAGTATTTT. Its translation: CASSLGAGGFDTQYF.

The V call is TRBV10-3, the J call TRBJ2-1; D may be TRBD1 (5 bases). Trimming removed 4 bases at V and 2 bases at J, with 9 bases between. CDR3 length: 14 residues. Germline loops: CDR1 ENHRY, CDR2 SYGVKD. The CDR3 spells CAISVDSTYNEQFF. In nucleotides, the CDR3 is TGTGCCATCAGTGTAGACAGCACCTACAATGAGCAGTTCTTC.

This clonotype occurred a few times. Here the CDR3 reads CASSQGYIQYF. The CDR3 nucleotides are TGTGCCAGCTCACAGGGGTACATTCAGTACTTC. This chain uses TRBV25-1 with TRBJ2-4; 7 nucleotides align to TRBD1. Germline CDR1 and CDR2: MGHDK and SYGVNS. The V segment lost 8 bases and the J segment 8 bases; nucleotides outside the gene matches: 3. The CDR3 extends over 11 amino acids.

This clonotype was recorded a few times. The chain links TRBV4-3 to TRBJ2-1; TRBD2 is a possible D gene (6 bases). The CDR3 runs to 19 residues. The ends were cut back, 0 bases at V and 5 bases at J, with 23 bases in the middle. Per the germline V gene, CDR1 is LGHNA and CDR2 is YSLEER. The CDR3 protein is CASSQDPMAGNTANNEQFF. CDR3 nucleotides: TGCGCCAGCAGCCAAGATCCCATGGCGGGAAATACGGCAAACAATGAGCAGTTCTTC.

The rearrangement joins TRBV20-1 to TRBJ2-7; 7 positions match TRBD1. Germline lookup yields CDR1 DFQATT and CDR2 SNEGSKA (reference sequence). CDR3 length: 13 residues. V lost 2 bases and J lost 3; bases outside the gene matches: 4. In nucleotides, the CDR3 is TGCAGTGCTAGACGGGACAGCTACTACGAGCAGTACTTC. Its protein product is CSARRDSYYEQYF.

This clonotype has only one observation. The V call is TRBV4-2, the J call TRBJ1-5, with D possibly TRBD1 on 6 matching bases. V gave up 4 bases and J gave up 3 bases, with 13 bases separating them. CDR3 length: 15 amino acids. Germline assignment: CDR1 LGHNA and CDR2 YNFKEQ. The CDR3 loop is CASSLQDSFNQPQHF. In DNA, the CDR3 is TGTGCCAGCAGCCTTCAGGACAGTTTCAATCAGCCCCAGCATTTT.

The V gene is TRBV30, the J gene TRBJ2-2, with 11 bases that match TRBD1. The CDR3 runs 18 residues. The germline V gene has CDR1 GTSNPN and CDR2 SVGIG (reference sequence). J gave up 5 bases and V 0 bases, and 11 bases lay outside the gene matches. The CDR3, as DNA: TGTGCCTGGAGTGTATCTAAGGGAGGGACAGGGGGGACCGGGGAGCTGTTTTTT. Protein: CAWSVSKGGTGGTGELFF.

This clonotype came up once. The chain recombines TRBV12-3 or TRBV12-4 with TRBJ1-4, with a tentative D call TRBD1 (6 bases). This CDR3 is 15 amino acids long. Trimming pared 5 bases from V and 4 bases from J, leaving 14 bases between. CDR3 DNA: TGTGCCAGCAGTCAAAGGGGGAGAGGTAATGAAAAACTGTTTTTT. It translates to CASSQRGRGNEKLFF.

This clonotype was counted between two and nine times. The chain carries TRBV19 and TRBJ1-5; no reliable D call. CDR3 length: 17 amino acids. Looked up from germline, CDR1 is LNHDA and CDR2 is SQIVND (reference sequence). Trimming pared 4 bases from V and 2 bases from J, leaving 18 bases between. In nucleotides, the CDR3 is TGTGCCAGTAGTACGCGGACGGTTCAGACCGGCAATCAGCCCCAGCATTTT. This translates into CASSTRTVQTGNQPQHF.

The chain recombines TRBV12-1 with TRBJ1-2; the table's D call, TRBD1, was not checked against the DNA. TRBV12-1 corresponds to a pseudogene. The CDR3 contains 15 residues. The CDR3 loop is CASSFTQGQGNGYTF. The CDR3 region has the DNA TGTGCCAGCAGCTTTACCCAAGGACAGGGGAATGGCTACACCTTC.

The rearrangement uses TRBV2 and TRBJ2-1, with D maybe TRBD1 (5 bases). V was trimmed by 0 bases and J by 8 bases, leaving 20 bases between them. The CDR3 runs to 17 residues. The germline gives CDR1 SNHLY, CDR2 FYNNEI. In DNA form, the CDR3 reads TGTGCCAGCAGTGAAGCGCTAAGGGGTGTGTCATATTATGAGCAGTTCTTC. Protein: CASSEALRGVSYYEQFF.

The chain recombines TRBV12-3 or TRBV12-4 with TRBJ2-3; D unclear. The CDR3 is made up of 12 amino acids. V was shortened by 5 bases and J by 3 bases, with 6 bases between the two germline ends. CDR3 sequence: CASSNITDTQYF. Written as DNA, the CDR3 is TGTGCCAGCAGTAATATAACAGATACGCAGTATTTT.

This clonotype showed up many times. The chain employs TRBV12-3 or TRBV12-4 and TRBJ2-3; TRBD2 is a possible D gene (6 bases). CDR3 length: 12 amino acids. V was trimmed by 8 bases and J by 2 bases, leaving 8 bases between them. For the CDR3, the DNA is TGTGCCAGCGGGACTGCCACAGATACGCAGTATTTT. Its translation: CASGTATDTQYF.

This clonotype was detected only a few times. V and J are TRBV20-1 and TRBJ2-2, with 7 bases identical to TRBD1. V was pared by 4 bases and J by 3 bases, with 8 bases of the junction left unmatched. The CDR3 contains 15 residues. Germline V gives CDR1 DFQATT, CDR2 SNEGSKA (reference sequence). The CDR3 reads CSAKPGQRHTGELFF. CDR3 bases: TGCAGTGCTAAACCGGGACAGCGTCACACCGGGGAGCTGTTTTTT.

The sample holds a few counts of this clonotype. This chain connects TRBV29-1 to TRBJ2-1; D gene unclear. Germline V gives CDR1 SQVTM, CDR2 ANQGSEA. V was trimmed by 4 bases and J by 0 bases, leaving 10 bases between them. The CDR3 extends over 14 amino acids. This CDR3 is CSVAHSLSYNEQFF. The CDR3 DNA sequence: TGCAGCGTTGCCCACTCACTCTCCTACAATGAGCAGTTCTTC.

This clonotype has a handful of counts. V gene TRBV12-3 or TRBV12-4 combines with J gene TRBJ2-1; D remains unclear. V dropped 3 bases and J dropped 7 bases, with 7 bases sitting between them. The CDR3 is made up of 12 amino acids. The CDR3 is CASSFSQNEQFF. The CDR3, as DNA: TGTGCCAGCAGTTTCTCCCAGAATGAGCAGTTCTTC.

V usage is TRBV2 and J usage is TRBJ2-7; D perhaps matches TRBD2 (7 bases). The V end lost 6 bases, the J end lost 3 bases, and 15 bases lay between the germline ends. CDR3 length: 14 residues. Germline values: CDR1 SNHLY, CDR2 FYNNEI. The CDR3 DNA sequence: TGTGCCAGCAGGCCAAGGGGGGGCGTCTACGAGCAGTACTTC. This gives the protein CASRPRGGVYEQYF.

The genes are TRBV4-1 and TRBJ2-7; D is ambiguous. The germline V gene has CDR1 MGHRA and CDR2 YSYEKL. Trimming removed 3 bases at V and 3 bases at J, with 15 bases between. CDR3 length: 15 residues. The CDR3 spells CASSQRLGLGYEQYF. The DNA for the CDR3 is TGCGCCAGCAGCCAGCGCTTGGGTTTAGGCTACGAGCAGTACTTC.

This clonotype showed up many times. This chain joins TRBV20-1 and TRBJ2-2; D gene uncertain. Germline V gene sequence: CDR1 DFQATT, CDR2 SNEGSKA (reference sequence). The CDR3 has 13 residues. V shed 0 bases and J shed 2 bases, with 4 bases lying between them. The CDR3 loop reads CSARDINTGELFF. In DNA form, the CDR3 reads TGCAGTGCTAGAGATATAAACACCGGGGAGCTGTTTTTT.

The CDR3 DNA sequence: TGTGCCAGCTCACCGGGGGGTTTGGCTTTCTTT. It is translated as CASSPGGLAFF. J is TRBJ1-1 and V is TRBV18; possible D gene TRBD1, 5 bases. Germline lookup yields CDR1 KGHSH and CDR2 LQKENI. This CDR3 spans 11 amino acids. Trimming took 3 bases from V and 11 from J, leaving 10 bases between them.

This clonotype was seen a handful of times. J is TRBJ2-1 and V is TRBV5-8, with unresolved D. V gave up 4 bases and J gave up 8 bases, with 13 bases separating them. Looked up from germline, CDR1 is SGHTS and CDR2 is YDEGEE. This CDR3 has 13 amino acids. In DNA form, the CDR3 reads TGTGCCAGCAGCCGAATCCCCAAATATGAGCAGTTCTTC. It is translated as CASSRIPKYEQFF.

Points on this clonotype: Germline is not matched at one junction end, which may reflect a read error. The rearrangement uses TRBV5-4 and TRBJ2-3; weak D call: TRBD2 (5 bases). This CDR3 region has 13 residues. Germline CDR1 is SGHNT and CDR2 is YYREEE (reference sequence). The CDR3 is CASSVLGTDTRYF. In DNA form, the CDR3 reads TGTGCCAGCAGCGTACTAGGCACAGATACGCGGTATTTT.

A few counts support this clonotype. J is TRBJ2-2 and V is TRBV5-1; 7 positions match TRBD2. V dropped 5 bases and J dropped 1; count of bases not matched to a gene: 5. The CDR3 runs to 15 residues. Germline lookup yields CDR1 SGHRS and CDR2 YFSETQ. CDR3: CASSRAGENTGELFF. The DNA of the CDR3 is TGCGCCAGCAGTCGGGCGGGGGAGAACACCGGGGAGCTGTTTTTT. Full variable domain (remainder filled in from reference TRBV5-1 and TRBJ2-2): KAGVTQTPRYLIKTRGQQVTLSCSPISGHRSVSWYQQTPGQGLQFLFEYFSETQRNKGNFPGRFSGRQFSNSRSEMNVSTLELGDSALYLCASSRAGENTGELFFGEGSRLTVL.

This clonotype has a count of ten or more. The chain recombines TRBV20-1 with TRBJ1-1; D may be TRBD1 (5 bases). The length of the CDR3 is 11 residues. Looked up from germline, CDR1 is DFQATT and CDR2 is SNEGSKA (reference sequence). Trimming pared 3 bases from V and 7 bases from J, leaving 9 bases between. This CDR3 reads CSASVTGEAFF. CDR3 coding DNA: TGCAGTGCTAGCGTAACAGGTGAAGCTTTCTTT.

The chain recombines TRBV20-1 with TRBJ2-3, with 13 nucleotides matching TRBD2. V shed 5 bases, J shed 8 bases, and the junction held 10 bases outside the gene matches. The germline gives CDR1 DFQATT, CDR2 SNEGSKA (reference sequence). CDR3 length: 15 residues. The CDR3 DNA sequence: TGCAGTGCTCGAACTAGCGGGAGGGCCTCGGGTACGCAGTATTTT. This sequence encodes CSARTSGRASGTQYF.